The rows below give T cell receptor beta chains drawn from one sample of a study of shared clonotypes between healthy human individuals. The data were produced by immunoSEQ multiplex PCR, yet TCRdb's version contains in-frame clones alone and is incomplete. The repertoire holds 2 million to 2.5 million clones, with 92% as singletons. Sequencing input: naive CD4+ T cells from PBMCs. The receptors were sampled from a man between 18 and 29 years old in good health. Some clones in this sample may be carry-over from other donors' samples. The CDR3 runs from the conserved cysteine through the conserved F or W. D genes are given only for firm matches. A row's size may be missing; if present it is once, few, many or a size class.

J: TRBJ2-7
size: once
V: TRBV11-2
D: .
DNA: TGTGCCAGCAGCCTTACGCGCCACGAGCAGTACTTC
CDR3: CASSLTRHEQYF

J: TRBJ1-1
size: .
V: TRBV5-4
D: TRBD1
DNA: TGTGCCAGCAGCTTGGCCTCCGGCAGGGGGCGAGGTGAAGCTTTCTTT
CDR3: CASSLASGRGRGEAFF

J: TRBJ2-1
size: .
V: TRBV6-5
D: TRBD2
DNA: TGTGCCAGCGGACTAGCCCCATGGGATGAGCAGTTCTTC
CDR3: CASGLAPWDEQFF

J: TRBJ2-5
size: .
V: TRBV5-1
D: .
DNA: TGCGCCAGCAGCAACCCTAGGGCAGTCCAAGAGACCCAGTACTTC
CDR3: CASSNPRAVQETQYF

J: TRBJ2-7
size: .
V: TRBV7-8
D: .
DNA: TGTGCCAGCAGCCGTGTAACGGGAACGGCGTACGAGCAGTACTTC
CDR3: CASSRVTGTAYEQYF

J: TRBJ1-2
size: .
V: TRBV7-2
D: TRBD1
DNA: TGTGCCAGCAGCTCCCGGGACAGGGCTGTTGGTGGCTACACCTTC
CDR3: CASSSRDRAVGGYTF

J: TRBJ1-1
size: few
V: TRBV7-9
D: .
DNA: TGTGCCAGCAGCTTACTTGGACGTGGAGCTTTCTTT
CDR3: CASSLLGRGAFF

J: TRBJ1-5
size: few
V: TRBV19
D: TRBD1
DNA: TGTGCCAGTAGTGTCGGACAGGTTCAGCCCCAGCATTTT
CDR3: CASSVGQVQPQHF

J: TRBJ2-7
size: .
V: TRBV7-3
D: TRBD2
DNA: TGTGCCAGCAGCTTAAAGGGAGGGAGGAACGAGCAGTACTTC
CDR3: CASSLKGGRNEQYF

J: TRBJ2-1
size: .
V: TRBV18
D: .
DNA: TGTGCCAGCTCACCAAGCCACGGCTCTTACAATGAGCAGTTCTTC
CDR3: CASSPSHGSYNEQFF

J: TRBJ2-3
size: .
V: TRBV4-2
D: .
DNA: TGTGCCAGCAGCCAAGGGACCGCAGGCACAGATACGCAGTATTTT
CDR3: CASSQGTAGTDTQYF

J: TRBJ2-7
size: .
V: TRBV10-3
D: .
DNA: TGTGCCATCAGTGCTGGCAGGGGCCTGAACGAGCAGTACTTC
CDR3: CAISAGRGLNEQYF

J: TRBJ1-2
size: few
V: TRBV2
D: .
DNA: TGTGCCAGCAACGGGGTTAACTATGGCTACACCTTC
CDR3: CASNGVNYGYTF

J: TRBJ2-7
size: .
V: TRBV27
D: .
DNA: TGTGCCAGCAGTTTCTACTTCTGGGGCACGACTCAGGGAAACGGTCACGAGCAGTACTTC
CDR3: CASSFYFWGTTQGNGHEQYF

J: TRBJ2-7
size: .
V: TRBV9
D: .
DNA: TGTGCCAGCAGCGTAGGGCAGGGCTTCTCCTACGAGCAGTACTTC
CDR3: CASSVGQGFSYEQYF

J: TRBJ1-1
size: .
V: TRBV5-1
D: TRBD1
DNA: TGCGCCAGCAGCAGCGGGACAGCGAACACTGAAGCTTTCTTT
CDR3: CASSSGTANTEAFF

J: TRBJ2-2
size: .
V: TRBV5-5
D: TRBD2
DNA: TGTGCCAGCAGCTTAGGACTAGCGGGAGGGGTACCCGGGGAGCTGTTTTTT
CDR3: CASSLGLAGGVPGELFF

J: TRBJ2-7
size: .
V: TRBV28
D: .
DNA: TGTGCCAGCAGTTCTCCGCACGACACCGCCCCCCCCGGGCAGTACTTC
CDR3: CASSSPHDTAPPGQYF

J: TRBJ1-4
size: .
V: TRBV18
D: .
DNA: TGTGCCAGCTCACCGACAGCGGGTAATGAAAAACTGTTTTTT
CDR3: CASSPTAGNEKLFF

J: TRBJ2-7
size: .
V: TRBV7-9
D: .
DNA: TGTGCCAGCAGCCCGGAGACAGCTTTTGGGTACGAGCAGTACTTC
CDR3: CASSPETAFGYEQYF

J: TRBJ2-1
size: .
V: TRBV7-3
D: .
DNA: TGTGCCAGCACCAGGGGAGTGCGGACCTACAATGAGCAGTTCTTC
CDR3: CASTRGVRTYNEQFF

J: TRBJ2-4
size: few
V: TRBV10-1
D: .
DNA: TGCGCCAGCAGTGAGTCGACCTGGGGCATTCAGTACTTC
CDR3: CASSESTWGIQYF

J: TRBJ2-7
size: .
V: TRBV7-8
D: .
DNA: TGTGCCAGCAGCTCCGTAACCTCAAGCTCCTACGAGCAGTACTTC
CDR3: CASSSVTSSSYEQYF

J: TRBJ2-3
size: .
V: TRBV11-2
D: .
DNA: TGTGCCAGCAGCTTTAACTTCCTTCGTAATCGCACAGATACGCAGTATTTT
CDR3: CASSFNFLRNRTDTQYF

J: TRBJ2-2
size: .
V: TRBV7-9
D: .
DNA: TGTGCCAGCAGCTTAAAATTCTGGGGGAGTGACACCGGGGAGCTGTTTTTT
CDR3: CASSLKFWGSDTGELFF

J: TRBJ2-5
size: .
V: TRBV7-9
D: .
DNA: TGTGCCAGCACCCCTAGGGGCCGGACTCCCTTCGCTCAAGGGACCCAGTACTTC
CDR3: CASTPRGRTPFAQGTQYF

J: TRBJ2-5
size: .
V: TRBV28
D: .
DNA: TGTGCCAGCAGTTTACCCGGCCTGGGAGAGACCCAGTACTTC
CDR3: CASSLPGLGETQYF

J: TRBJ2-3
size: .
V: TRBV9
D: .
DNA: TGTGCCAGCAGCGTAGGAGGCGGGAGCACAGATACGCAGTATTTT
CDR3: CASSVGGGSTDTQYF

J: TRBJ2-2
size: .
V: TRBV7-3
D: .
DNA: TGTGCCAGCAGGGGGATAAATGCCGGGGAGCTGTTTTTT
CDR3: CASRGINAGELFF

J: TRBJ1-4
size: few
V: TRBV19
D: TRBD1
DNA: TGTGCCAGTACAGGGGGTGCAACTAATGAAAAACTGTTTTTT
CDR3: CASTGGATNEKLFF

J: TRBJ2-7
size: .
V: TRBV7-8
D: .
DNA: TGTGCCAGCAGCTTAGGACAGATCTACGAGCAGTACTTC
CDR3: CASSLGQIYEQYF

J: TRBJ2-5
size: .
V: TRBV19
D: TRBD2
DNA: TGTGCCAGTAGTATTGGGACTAGCGGGAGCCCCTTCCAAGAGACCCAGTACTTC
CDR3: CASSIGTSGSPFQETQYF

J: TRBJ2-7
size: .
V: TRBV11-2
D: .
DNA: TGTGCCAGCAGCCCGGGATTGTACGAGCAGTACTTC
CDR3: CASSPGLYEQYF

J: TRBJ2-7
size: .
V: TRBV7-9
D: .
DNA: TGTGCCAGCAGCCCCCGGGGGGGGACAGGGTGGGACGAGCAGTACTTC
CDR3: CASSPRGGTGWDEQYF

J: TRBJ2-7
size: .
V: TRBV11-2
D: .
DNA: TGTGCCAGCAGCTCCTTTCCGGGACTTACGTCCTACGAGCAGTACTTC
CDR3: CASSSFPGLTSYEQYF

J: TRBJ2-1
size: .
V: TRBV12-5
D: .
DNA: TGTGCTAGTGGTTGGTACAATGAGCAGTTCTTC
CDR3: CASGWYNEQFF

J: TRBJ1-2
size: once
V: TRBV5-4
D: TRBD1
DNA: TGTGCCAGCAGCTTCGCCGTGTTGACAGGGAACTATGGCTACACCTTC
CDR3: CASSFAVLTGNYGYTF

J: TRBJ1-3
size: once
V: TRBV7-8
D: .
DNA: TGTGCCAGCAGCCAGCAGGTCCCTGGAAACACCATATATTTT
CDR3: CASSQQVPGNTIYF

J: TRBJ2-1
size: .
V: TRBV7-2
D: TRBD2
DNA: TGTGCCAGCAGCTTAGGGCTAGCGGTAAACTACAATGAGCAGTTCTTC
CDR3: CASSLGLAVNYNEQFF

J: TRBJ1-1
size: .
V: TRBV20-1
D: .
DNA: TGCAGTGTTCTCCCTGGCACTGAAGCTTTCTTT
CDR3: CSVLPGTEAFF

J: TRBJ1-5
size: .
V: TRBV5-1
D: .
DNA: TGCGCCAGCAGCTTGGAAGGGCATAGTAGCAATCAGCCCCAGCATTTT
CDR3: CASSLEGHSSNQPQHF

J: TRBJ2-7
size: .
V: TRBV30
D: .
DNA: TGTGCCTGGAGTCCGGATTCCTACGAGCAGTACTTC
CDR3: CAWSPDSYEQYF

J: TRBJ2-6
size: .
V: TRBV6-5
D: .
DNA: TGTGCCAGCAGTTACACCTGGACTGGGGCCAACGTCCTGACTTTC
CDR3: CASSYTWTGANVLTF

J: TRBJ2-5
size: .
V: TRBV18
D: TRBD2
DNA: TGTGCCAGCTCCCCACGGGGGAGCGGGGCAGAGACCCAGTACTTC
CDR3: CASSPRGSGAETQYF

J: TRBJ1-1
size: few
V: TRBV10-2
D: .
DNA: TGCGCCAGCAGCCCGGGCGGGTCTGAAGCTTTCTTT
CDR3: CASSPGGSEAFF

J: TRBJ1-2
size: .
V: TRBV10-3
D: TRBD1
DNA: TGTGCCATCAGTGGTACTGGACAGGGGGGGTATGGCTACACCTTC
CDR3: CAISGTGQGGYGYTF

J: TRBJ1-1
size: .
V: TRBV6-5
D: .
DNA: TGTGCCAGCAGTTACTCGGCGGGAGGGAACACTGAAGCTTTCTTT
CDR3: CASSYSAGGNTEAFF

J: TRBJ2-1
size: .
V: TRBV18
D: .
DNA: TGTGCCAGCTCACTTCAGAGCTCCTACAATGAGCAGTTCTTC
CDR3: CASSLQSSYNEQFF

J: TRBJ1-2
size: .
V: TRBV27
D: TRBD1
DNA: TGTGCCAGCAGCACACAGGGGGCGCCTGGCTACACCTTC
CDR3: CASSTQGAPGYTF

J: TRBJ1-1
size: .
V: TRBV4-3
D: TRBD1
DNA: TGCGCCAGCAGCCAAGTCGGGACAGGGGTCCCTGAAGCTTTCTTT
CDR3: CASSQVGTGVPEAFF

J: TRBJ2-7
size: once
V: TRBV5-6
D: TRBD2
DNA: TGTGCCAGCAGCTTGAGCCCTAGCGGGGACTACGAGCAGTACTTC
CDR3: CASSLSPSGDYEQYF